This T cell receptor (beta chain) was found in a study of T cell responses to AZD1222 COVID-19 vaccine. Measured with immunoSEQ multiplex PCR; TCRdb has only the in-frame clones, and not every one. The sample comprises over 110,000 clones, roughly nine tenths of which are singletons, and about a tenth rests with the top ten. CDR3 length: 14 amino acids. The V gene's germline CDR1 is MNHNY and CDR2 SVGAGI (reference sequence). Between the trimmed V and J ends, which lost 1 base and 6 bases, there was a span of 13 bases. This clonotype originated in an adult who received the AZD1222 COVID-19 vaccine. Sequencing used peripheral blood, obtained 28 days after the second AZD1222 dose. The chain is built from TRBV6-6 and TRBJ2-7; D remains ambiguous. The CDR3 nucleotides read TGTGCCAGCAGTTACTTAGCCTTAGGCCCCGAGCAGTACGTC. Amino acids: CASSYLALGPEQYV.